The 32 T cell receptor beta chains listed next were all sequenced from one sample in a study of T cell responses to AZD1222 COVID-19 vaccine. Some clones are missing from TCRdb's copy, which holds only in-frame ones; the method was immunoSEQ multiplex PCR. The sample holds around 200,000 clones; about 88% are singletons and the top ten take about 25%. The sequenced sample was peripheral blood, obtained 28 days after the second AZD1222 dose. Receptors were obtained from an adult who received the AZD1222 COVID-19 vaccine.

The V gene is TRBV2, the J gene TRBJ1-5; 7 bases fit TRBD1. Germline trimming cut 3 bases from V and 5 bases from J; bases unmatched to any gene: 4. The V gene's germline CDR1 is SNHLY and CDR2 FYNNEI. The CDR3 is 14 residues long. CDR3 nucleotides: TGTGCCAGCAGTGAGCAGGGGGGGTATCAGCCCCAGCATTTT. The encoded protein is CASSEQGGYQPQHF.

The chain joins TRBV9 to TRBJ1-1, with a weak D call TRBD1 (5 bases). V lost 4 bases and J 11 bases, leaving 18 bases between the germline ends. Per germline, CDR1 SGDLS and CDR2 YYNGEE. CDR3 length: 13 residues. Here the CDR3 DNA reads TGTGCCAGCAGCCCCCTGGGGGAGGCGATGGCTTTCTTT. Translating gives CASSPLGEAMAFF.

The V gene is TRBV19, the J gene TRBJ2-7; D perhaps matches TRBD2 (5 bases). In germline, CDR1 is LNHDA, CDR2 SQIVND (reference sequence). V was pared by 5 bases and J by 6 bases, with 14 bases between. The CDR3 is 13 residues long. Here the CDR3 reads CASSPAGEREQYF. In DNA, the CDR3 is TGTGCCAGTAGTCCCGCGGGTGAACGCGAGCAGTACTTC.

J is TRBJ1-1 and V is TRBV28; D unresolved. Germline-derived CDR1 and CDR2 are MDHEN and SYDVKM. The CDR3 sequence is 13 residues long. Between the trimmed V and J ends, which lost 7 bases and 6 bases, there was a span of 15 bases. The CDR3 is CASKREINAEAFF. CDR3 bases: TGTGCCAGCAAAAGGGAAATCAACGCTGAAGCTTTCTTT.

The V and J genes are TRBV28 and TRBJ1-1, with D unclear. Germline CDR1 reads MDHEN; CDR2 reads SYDVKM. V was trimmed by 6 bases and J by 5 bases, leaving 10 bases between them. The CDR3 runs to 12 residues. The CDR3 loop is CASRGAMTEAFF. In DNA, the CDR3 is TGTGCCAGCAGGGGCGCGATGACTGAAGCTTTCTTT.

The chain has TRBV28 and TRBJ2-1; 15 nucleotides agree with TRBD2. Germline V gene data show CDR1 as MDHEN and CDR2 as SYDVKM. Losses at the gene ends were 7 bases for V and 7 bases for J; bases not matched to a gene: 5. This CDR3 spans 15 amino acids. CDR3 protein: CASIRTSGRGNEQFF. In DNA form, the CDR3 reads TGTGCCAGCATCCGGACTAGCGGGAGGGGAAATGAGCAGTTCTTC.

This chain links TRBV7-9 with TRBJ2-1; TRBD2 matches at 8 bases. CDR1 and CDR2 from the germline V gene are SEHNR and FQNEAQ (reference sequence). The CDR3 loop spans 16 amino acids. The V gene end was trimmed by 5 bases and the J gene end by 3 bases; junction bases not matched to a gene: 9. CDR3 sequence reads: CASSPWRGDLYNEQFF. CDR3 DNA: TGTGCCAGCAGCCCCTGGCGGGGGGACCTCTACAATGAGCAGTTCTTC.

This clone was recorded once. The rearrangement uses TRBV5-1 and TRBJ2-1; TRBD2 aligns across 9 bases. The germline CDR1 and CDR2 sequences are SGHRS and YFSETQ. CDR3 length: 15 amino acids. Losses at the gene ends were 4 bases for V and 5 bases for J; bases not matched to a gene: 7. The CDR3 loop reads CASSLIAGADNEQFF. As DNA, the CDR3 is TGCGCCAGCAGCCTAATAGCGGGAGCAGACAATGAGCAGTTCTTC.

There are a few counts of this clone. The chain carries TRBV7-3 and TRBJ2-1; possible D gene TRBD2, 5 bases. Deletions cut 5 bases from V and 0 bases from J, with 11 bases between. Per germline, CDR1 SGHTA and CDR2 FQGTGA. The CDR3 length is 15 residues. CDR3 coding DNA: TGTGCCAGCAGCCCCCCGGGAACCTCCTACAATGAGCAGTTCTTC. Amino acid sequence: CASSPPGTSYNEQFF.

This chain links TRBV9 with TRBJ1-6; TRBD1 matches 7 bases. The CDR3 has 17 amino acids. The V gene's germline CDR1 is SGDLS and CDR2 YYNGEE. The trim removed 1 base at V and 0 bases at J, leaving 4 bases unmatched. The DNA of the CDR3 is TGTGCCAGCAGCGTAAAAGGGGACAGCTCCTATAATTCACCCCTCCACTTT. It is translated as CASSVKGDSSYNSPLHF.

The rearrangement links TRBV5-4 to TRBJ2-5, with 8 bases identical to TRBD2. Germline CDR1 reads SGHNT; CDR2 reads YYREEE (reference sequence). This CDR3 comprises 14 residues. The J segment lost 5 bases and the V segment lost 3 bases, leaving 6 bases of the junction unmatched. The CDR3 here is CASSSIAGRETQYF. The CDR3 DNA follows: TGTGCCAGCAGCTCCATAGCGGGGAGGGAGACCCAGTACTTC.

The J gene is TRBJ2-5, the V gene TRBV24-1, with D possibly matching TRBD2 (5 bases). The CDR3 runs 16 residues. V lost 3 bases, J lost 0 bases, and 13 bases lay in between. Germline V gives CDR1 KGHDR, CDR2 SFDVKD. CDR3 DNA: TGTGCCACCAGTGATCCCGTAGGCGGGTACCAAGAGACCCAGTACTTC. It is translated as CATSDPVGGYQETQYF.

This clone was found a few times. V and J are TRBV30 and TRBJ1-3; no firm D call. Trimming left V 2 bases short and J 5 bases short, with 7 bases between. This CDR3 comprises 12 residues. Per germline, CDR1 GTSNPN and CDR2 SVGIG (reference sequence). As DNA, the CDR3 is TGTGCCTGGAGTAGGATTCGAAACACCATATATTTT. This translates into CAWSRIRNTIYF. Filled out from reference TRBV30 and TRBJ1-3, the complete variable domain reads SQTIHQWPATLVQPVGSPLSLECTVEGTSNPNLYWYRQAAGRGLQLLFYSVGIGQISSEVPQNLSASRPQDRQFILSSKKLLLSDSGFYLCAWSRIRNTIYFGEGSWLTVV.

This clone came up a few times. This rearrangement joins TRBV24-1 to TRBJ2-7; 7 bases are shared with TRBD1. The V gene's germline CDR1 is KGHDR and CDR2 SFDVKD. The CDR3 totals 14 residues. The J segment lost 4 bases and the V segment lost 2 bases, leaving 4 bases of the junction unmatched. The DNA of the CDR3 is TGTGCCACCAGTGATTCGACAGGGTCATACGAGCAGTACTTC. Its translation is CATSDSTGSYEQYF.

This chain connects TRBV28 to TRBJ2-7; a weak D match, TRBD2 (6 bases). Deletions cut 5 bases from V and 0 bases from J, with 14 bases between. Germline CDR1 is MDHEN and CDR2 is SYDVKM. CDR3 length equals 15 residues. The DNA for the CDR3 is TGTGCCAGCAGTACCCCGGCGGGAATCTCCTACGAGCAGTACTTC. Protein product: CASSTPAGISYEQYF.

V is TRBV24-1 and J is TRBJ2-4; D may correspond to TRBD1 or TRBD2 (5 bases each). V was trimmed by 6 bases and J by 1 base, leaving 15 bases between them. This CDR3 region has 16 residues. The germline CDR1 and CDR2 sequences are KGHDR and SFDVKD. The CDR3 region has the DNA TGTGCCACCAGTCCAAAGGGACCGGCGGCCAAAAACATTCAGTACTTC. As protein: CATSPKGPAAKNIQYF.

The CDR3 nucleotides are TGTGCCAGCAGTCTGCTCGGGATCGAGCAGTACTTC. Its translation: CASSLLGIEQYF. The rearrangement joins TRBV12-3 or TRBV12-4 to TRBJ2-7; D possibly corresponds to TRBD2 (5 bases). V was cut by 5 bases and J by 6 bases, with 11 bases left in between. The CDR3 is 12 amino acids.

This chain connects TRBV7-8 to TRBJ2-5; a weak D match, TRBD1 (6 bases). The CDR3 spans 14 residues. The V end was cut by 3 bases, the J end by 4 bases, with 12 bases between. Germline CDR1 and CDR2: SGHVS and FQNEAQ. As DNA, the CDR3 is TGTGCCAGCAGCTTTGGTCAGGGGTTAGAGACCCAGTACTTC. Encoded protein: CASSFGQGLETQYF. Complete variable domain (other parts from reference TRBV7-8 and TRBJ2-5): GAGVSQSPRYKVAKRGQDVALRCDPISGHVSLFWYQQALGQGPEFLTYFQNEAQLDKSGLPSDRFFAERPEGSVSTLKIQRTQQEDSAVYLCASSFGQGLETQYFGPGTRLLVL.

The rearrangement uses TRBV28 and TRBJ2-5, with D possibly matching TRBD2 (5 bases). The CDR3 covers 11 residues. The V and J ends lost 11 bases and 5 bases respectively, with 12 bases between them. Germline V gene sequence: CDR1 MDHEN, CDR2 SYDVKM. The CDR3 DNA follows: TGTGCCTCCGGCCCGGGGGAGACCCAGTACTTC. It translates to CASGPGETQYF.

The rearrangement links TRBV7-9 to TRBJ1-5; D uncertain. V dropped 4 bases and J dropped 0 bases, with 4 bases sitting between them. The CDR3 extends over 13 amino acids. Germline-derived CDR1 and CDR2 are SEHNR and FQNEAQ (reference sequence). The CDR3 here is CASSSNSNQPQHF. The DNA for the CDR3 is TGTGCCAGCAGCTCGAATAGCAATCAGCCCCAGCATTTT. The full variable domain, in which reference TRBV7-9 and TRBJ1-5 provide the parts outside the CDR3, is DTGVSQNPRHKITKRGQNVTFRCDPISEHNRLYWYRQTLGQGPEFLTYFQNEAQLEKSRLLSDRFSAERPKGSFSTLEIQRTEQGDSAMYLCASSSNSNQPQHFGDGTRLSIL.

About this clone: The sample has other DNA sequences that encode this CDR3 too. The chain has TRBV3-1 (or the pseudogene TRBV3-2) and TRBJ2-5; 8 bases map to TRBD1. The CDR3 is made up of 14 amino acids. CDR1 and CDR2 (germline): LGHDT, YNNKEL (reference sequence). J lost 2 bases, V lost 4 bases, and 3 bases had no gene match. CDR3 sequence reads: CASSRGQGQETQYF. The CDR3 DNA reads as TGTGCCAGCAGCCGAGGACAGGGACAAGAGACCCAGTACTTC.

This sequence joins TRBV3-1 (or the pseudogene TRBV3-2) and TRBJ1-1; D not resolved. The CDR3 sequence is 15 residues long. CDR1 and CDR2 (germline): LGHDT, YNNKEL (reference sequence). Deletions cut 1 base from V and 3 bases from J, with 12 bases between. The CDR3 protein is CASSQVLYQDTEAFF. CDR3 nucleotides: TGTGCCAGCAGCCAAGTACTTTATCAAGACACTGAAGCTTTCTTT.

V gene TRBV28 combines with J gene TRBJ2-4, with 8 bases aligning to TRBD2. The V gene's germline CDR1 is MDHEN and CDR2 SYDVKM. The CDR3 totals 16 residues. With V trimmed by 2 bases and J by 8 bases, 11 bases remained unmatched. CDR3: CASSLSVSGMGDIQYF. The CDR3 bases are TGTGCCAGCAGTTTAAGTGTTAGCGGGATGGGTGACATTCAGTACTTC.

V is TRBV29-1 and J is TRBJ2-1; 8 positions agree with TRBD1. Trimming at V came to 5 bases and at J to 10 bases, leaving 1 base not matched to a gene. The CDR3 loop spans 10 amino acids. Germline loops: CDR1 SQVTM, CDR2 ANQGSEA. The CDR3: CSVRDREQFF. CDR3 nucleotides: TGCAGCGTTCGGGACAGGGAGCAGTTCTTC.

This sequence joins TRBV20-1 and TRBJ2-3; D unresolved. From germline, CDR1 is DFQATT and CDR2 SNEGSKA (reference sequence). CDR3 length equals 11 residues. The CDR3 here is CRLPRTDTQYF. CDR3 in DNA: TGCAGGCTCCCCCGCACAGATACGCAGTATTTT.

V is TRBV21-1 and J is TRBJ2-5; the tabulated D call, TRBD2, remains unverified against the DNA. TRBV21-1 is a documented pseudogene. The CDR3 runs 17 residues. CDR3 bases: TGTGCCAGCAGCAAAACATCTGGGGGGACGGTCCAAGAGACCCAGTACTTC. This encodes CASSKTSGGTVQETQYF.

J is TRBJ2-1 and V is TRBV5-1, with 8 positions matching TRBD1. This CDR3 region has 15 residues. Trimming at V came to 5 bases and at J to 8 bases, leaving 12 bases not matched to a gene. Germline values: CDR1 SGHRS, CDR2 YFSETQ. CDR3 in amino acids: CASRLGQGAGDEQFF. The DNA for the CDR3 is TGCGCCAGCAGACTGGGTCAGGGGGCAGGCGATGAGCAGTTCTTC.

The V call is TRBV7-8, the J call TRBJ2-1, with D possibly being TRBD2 (6 bases). Trimming stripped 1 base from V and 6 bases from J, with 16 bases between. The CDR3 sequence is 16 residues long. Germline loops: CDR1 SGHVS, CDR2 FQNEAQ. CDR3 bases: TGTGCCAGCAGCTTAGGACGGGAGCCGAAGATCAATGAGCAGTTCTTC. Translating it yields CASSLGREPKINEQFF.

The rearrangement joins TRBV6-2 or TRBV6-3 to TRBJ2-7; D is unresolved. Germline CDR1 is MNHEY and CDR2 is SVGEGT. The CDR3 spans 17 residues. The V gene lost 3 bases and the J gene lost 4 bases, with 22 bases spanning the gap. This CDR3 is CASSYPLLGPRLYEQYF. The CDR3, as DNA: TGTGCCAGCAGTTATCCACTCCTTGGACCCAGGCTATACGAGCAGTACTTC.

This chain links TRBV28 with TRBJ1-3; D not resolved. Germline values: CDR1 MDHEN, CDR2 SYDVKM. Between the trimmed V and J ends, which lost 2 bases and 0 bases, there was a span of 11 bases. CDR3 length: 16 residues. This CDR3 reads CASSLPDRPSGNTIYF. The CDR3 nucleotides read TGTGCCAGCAGTTTACCCGACCGCCCCTCTGGAAACACCATATATTTT.

The CDR3 coding sequence is TGTGCCAGCAGCCAAACAAGTGTAAGGTCCGAGCAGTACTTC. Amino acid sequence: CASSQTSVRSEQYF. The chain employs TRBV14 and TRBJ2-7, with D unresolved. The CDR3 is made up of 14 amino acids. V shed 2 bases and J shed 6 bases, with 14 bases lying between them. CDR1 and CDR2 from the germline V gene are SGHDN and FVKESK.

The V gene is TRBV9, the J gene TRBJ1-2, with D unresolved. There are 13 residues in the CDR3. The V gene's germline CDR1 is SGDLS and CDR2 YYNGEE. V lost 0 bases to trimming and J lost 2 bases, with 5 bases between them. CDR3 loop: CASSVDTNYGYTF. The CDR3 nucleotides read TGTGCCAGCAGCGTAGACACCAACTATGGCTACACCTTC.